These T cell receptor beta chains were read from a single sample in a study of cytomegalovirus exposure and HLA in healthy donors. The table came from immunoSEQ multiplex PCR; TCRdb's copy has only in-frame clones and leaves some out. The sample holds about 170,000 clones, about 88% seen once. The sequencing input was PBMCs. Receptor source: a man between 25 and 39 years old in good health and CMV-seropositive. Each CDR3 is given with its conserved first and last residue. The D gene is left open where the match is weak. Some rows mark clone size as missing; the rest say once, few, many or name a class of expanded clone.

CDR3 length: 14; D gene: .; V gene: TRBV2; J gene: TRBJ1-5; clone size: .; CDR3 protein: CASRGGVGNQPQHF; CDR3 DNA: TGTGCCAGCAGGGGAGGGGTGGGCAATCAGCCCCAGCATTTT
CDR3 length: 13; D gene: .; V gene: TRBV2; J gene: TRBJ2-1; clone size: once; CDR3 protein: CAGAGRGGIEQFF; CDR3 DNA: TGTGCCGGGGCCGGCAGGGGCGGAATTGAGCAGTTCTTC
CDR3 length: 16; D gene: TRBD1; V gene: TRBV19; J gene: TRBJ1-5; clone size: few; CDR3 protein: CASSTLRQGSNQPQHF; CDR3 DNA: TGTGCCAGTAGTACACTACGACAGGGGAGCAATCAGCCCCAGCATTTT
CDR3 length: 14; D gene: TRBD2; V gene: TRBV5-1; J gene: TRBJ2-2; clone size: .; CDR3 protein: CASSLVAGAGELFF; CDR3 DNA: TGCGCCAGCAGCTTGGTAGCGGGAGCCGGGGAGCTGTTTTTT
CDR3 length: 16; D gene: TRBD2; V gene: TRBV4-2; J gene: TRBJ2-1; clone size: .; CDR3 protein: CASSQDKAGGYNEQFF; CDR3 DNA: TGTGCCAGCAGCCAAGATAAGGCGGGGGGGTACAATGAGCAGTTCTTC
CDR3 length: 16; D gene: TRBD1; V gene: TRBV18; J gene: TRBJ2-2; clone size: .; CDR3 protein: CASSISGTGKIGELFF; CDR3 DNA: TGTGCCAGCTCAATCTCTGGGACAGGGAAAATCGGGGAGCTGTTTTTT
CDR3 length: 17; D gene: TRBD1; V gene: TRBV4-1; J gene: TRBJ1-5; clone size: .; CDR3 protein: CASSQGGGQGFNQPQHF; CDR3 DNA: TGCGCCAGCAGCCAGGGGGGGGGACAGGGATTTAATCAGCCCCAGCATTTT
CDR3 length: 15; D gene: TRBD2; V gene: TRBV27; J gene: TRBJ2-1; clone size: once; CDR3 protein: CASNPGTSGYNEQFF; CDR3 DNA: TGTGCCAGCAATCCCGGGACTAGCGGTTACAATGAGCAGTTCTTC
CDR3 length: 14; D gene: TRBD1; V gene: TRBV4-3; J gene: TRBJ1-1; clone size: .; CDR3 protein: CASSQNPGGTEAFF; CDR3 DNA: TGCGCCAGCAGCCAAAACCCAGGGGGGACTGAAGCTTTCTTT
CDR3 length: 16; D gene: TRBD1; V gene: TRBV11-2; J gene: TRBJ2-1; clone size: .; CDR3 protein: CASSARPGTGGNEQFF; CDR3 DNA: TGTGCCAGCAGCGCACGTCCCGGGACAGGGGGGAATGAGCAGTTCTTC
CDR3 length: 16; D gene: .; V gene: TRBV21-1; J gene: TRBJ1-2; clone size: .; CDR3 protein: CASSPGQGRGNYGYTF; CDR3 DNA: TGTGCCAGCAGCCCGGGACAGGGTAGGGGTAACTATGGCTACACCTTC
CDR3 length: 14; D gene: TRBD1; V gene: TRBV6-6; J gene: TRBJ2-2; clone size: .; CDR3 protein: CASRDRGITGELFF; CDR3 DNA: TGTGCCAGCAGGGACAGGGGAATCACCGGGGAGCTGTTTTTT
CDR3 length: 15; D gene: TRBD1; V gene: TRBV18; J gene: TRBJ2-7; clone size: .; CDR3 protein: CASSPRTGGSGEQYF; CDR3 DNA: TGTGCCAGCTCACCAAGGACAGGGGGCTCCGGGGAGCAGTACTTC
CDR3 length: 13; D gene: .; V gene: TRBV7-9; J gene: TRBJ2-5; clone size: .; CDR3 protein: CASSFGGKYTQYF; CDR3 DNA: TGTGCCAGCAGCTTCGGCGGGAAATACACCCAGTACTTC
CDR3 length: 14; D gene: .; V gene: TRBV7-2; J gene: TRBJ2-7; clone size: .; CDR3 protein: CASSPTRGMEEQYF; CDR3 DNA: TGTGCCAGCAGCCCCACCCGGGGGATGGAGGAGCAGTACTTC
CDR3 length: 13; D gene: TRBD1; V gene: TRBV6-5; J gene: TRBJ2-2; clone size: .; CDR3 protein: CASSRQGTGELFF; CDR3 DNA: TGTGCCAGCAGTAGACAGGGGACCGGGGAGCTGTTTTTT
CDR3 length: 15; D gene: .; V gene: TRBV7-9; J gene: TRBJ1-6; clone size: .; CDR3 protein: CASSPTGGFNSPLHF; CDR3 DNA: TGTGCCAGCAGCCCCACCGGGGGTTTTAATTCACCCCTCCACTTT
CDR3 length: 15; D gene: .; V gene: TRBV14; J gene: TRBJ1-1; clone size: .; CDR3 protein: CASSLWSGVITEAFF; CDR3 DNA: TGTGCCAGCAGCCTCTGGTCCGGGGTCATTACTGAAGCTTTCTTT
CDR3 length: 13; D gene: .; V gene: TRBV11-2; J gene: TRBJ2-1; clone size: .; CDR3 protein: CASSLSGVGWKFF; CDR3 DNA: TGTGCCAGCAGCTTATCGGGAGTGGGATGGAAGTTCTTC
CDR3 length: 14; D gene: TRBD1; V gene: TRBV5-6; J gene: TRBJ1-2; clone size: few; CDR3 protein: CASSPTGGSYGYTF; CDR3 DNA: TGTGCCAGCAGCCCGACAGGGGGTAGCTATGGCTACACCTTC
CDR3 length: 13; D gene: TRBD1; V gene: TRBV9; J gene: TRBJ2-7; clone size: .; CDR3 protein: CASSVGTGGEQYF; CDR3 DNA: TGTGCCAGCAGCGTAGGGACAGGGGGCGAGCAGTACTTC
CDR3 length: 17; D gene: TRBD2; V gene: TRBV7-3; J gene: TRBJ2-1; clone size: .; CDR3 protein: CASSLDPRLAGGNEQFF; CDR3 DNA: TGTGCCAGCAGCTTAGACCCTCGACTAGCGGGAGGCAATGAGCAGTTCTTC
CDR3 length: 12; D gene: .; V gene: TRBV29-1; J gene: TRBJ1-2; clone size: .; CDR3 protein: CSVERQNYGYTF; CDR3 DNA: TGCAGCGTTGAGAGGCAGAACTATGGCTACACCTTC